This entry lists 8 T cell receptor beta chains sequenced from one sample in a study of CD8+CD57+ T cells in acquired aplastic anemia. Genomic DNA provided the template from which TCR beta VDJ and CDR3 profiles were obtained. From the reads, TCRdb called clonotypes with MiXCR, one entry per CDR3 protein. Among about half a million distinct CDR3 sequences, roughly 34% were seen once, and the ten largest hold 0.82%. For sequencing, patients were chosen who had shown expansion of CD8+CD57+ cells by flow cytometry. Sample: sorted CD4+, CD8+, or CD8+CD57+ T cells (not recorded which) from PBMCs. Every receptor here comes from a human donor with aplastic anemia.

The chain couples TRBV10-3 to TRBJ1-1; no clear D gene. V lost 2 bases to trimming and J lost 7 bases, with 8 bases between them. The CDR3 sequence is 12 residues long. Germline V gives CDR1 ENHRY, CDR2 SYGVKD. The CDR3 is CAISEGFGEAFF. The CDR3 DNA follows: TGTGCCATCAGTGAGGGGTTTGGTGAAGCTTTCTTT.

To note about this clonotype: The junction shows a germline mismatch at one end, possibly a read error. This chain connects TRBV10-3 to TRBJ2-5, with a weak D call TRBD2 (5 bases). The CDR3 extends over 13 amino acids. Germline V gene data show CDR1 as ENHRY and CDR2 as SYGVKD. CDR3 protein: CASSYGIVETQYF. The CDR3 nucleotides read TGTGCCAGCAGTTACGGGATAGTAGAGACCCAGTACTTC.

The table lists this clonotype with many counts. This sequence joins TRBV19 and TRBJ1-6; 7 bases fit TRBD1. From germline, CDR1 is LNHDA and CDR2 SQIVND (reference sequence). Trimming at V came to 3 bases and at J to 3 bases, leaving 2 bases not matched to a gene. This CDR3 region has 15 residues. The CDR3 protein is CASSIRTGYNSPLHF. CDR3 DNA sequence: TGTGCCAGTAGTATTCGGACAGGCTATAATTCACCCCTCCACTTT.

This chain uses TRBV7-3 with TRBJ2-1; a weak D match, TRBD1 (6 bases). The CDR3 spans 16 residues. The V end was cut by 5 bases, the J end by 0 bases, with 14 bases between. Germline assignment: CDR1 SGHTA and CDR2 FQGTGA. The CDR3 spells CASSVRGKSSYNEQFF. The CDR3 DNA follows: TGTGCCAGCAGCGTGAGGGGGAAGAGCTCCTACAATGAGCAGTTCTTC.

In its sample, this clonotype was seen many times. The chain has TRBV7-3 and TRBJ1-1; D unclear. This CDR3 has 13 amino acids. The V gene's germline CDR1 is SGHTA and CDR2 FQGTGA. V was shortened by 0 bases and J by 1 base, with 3 bases between the two germline ends. The CDR3 DNA reads as TGTGCCAGCAGCTTAACTACGAACACTGAAGCTTTCTTT. This translates into CASSLTTNTEAFF.

About this clonotype itself: One base away lies a much larger clone, so this may be a sequencing read error. The chain recombines TRBV11-3 with TRBJ2-1; unclear D gene. V dropped 2 bases and J dropped 6 bases, with 5 bases sitting between them. From germline, CDR1 is SGHNT and CDR2 YENEEA. This CDR3 has 12 residues. The CDR3 spells CASSLNVNEQFF. The CDR3 region has the DNA TGTGCCAGCAGCTTAAACGTCAATGAGCAGTTCTTC.

In its sample, this clonotype was seen many times. The gene calls are TRBV5-4 and TRBJ1-2, with unresolved D. Germline V gene data show CDR1 as SGHNT and CDR2 as YYREEE (reference sequence). The CDR3 covers 12 residues. Trimming took 3 bases from V and 0 from J, leaving 3 bases between them. The CDR3 nucleotides are TGTGCCAGCAGCTCCTCTAACTATGGCTACACCTTC. Amino acids: CASSSSNYGYTF.

This clonotype was counted many times. The CDR3: CASSPPPGIEQYF. The CDR3 coding sequence is TGTGCCAGCAGCCCGCCCCCAGGGATCGAGCAGTACTTC. The chain is built from TRBV7-9 and TRBJ2-7; D perhaps matches TRBD1 (5 bases). The V end was cut by 5 bases, the J end by 6 bases, with 14 bases between. This CDR3 has 13 amino acids. Germline values: CDR1 SEHNR, CDR2 FQNEAQ (reference sequence).